This T cell receptor (beta chain) was identified during a study of cytomegalovirus exposure and HLA in healthy donors (dated by TCRdb to 2016 to 2017). Study-wide context: According to an earlier analysis of several hundred of the donors, some 180 million T cells yielded roughly 110 million unique TCR beta sequences and approximately 300 Gb of sequence data. An early release that covered approximately 600 HLA-typed donors contained approximately 300 gigabases of sequencing data and 70 million to 100 million unique TCR sequences. Among the roughly 400 genotyped donors, about 85% belonged to the genetic ancestry cluster associated with self-reported Caucasian donors. The aim of the study was to test whether cataloging public T cell receptors could identify signatures of past pathogen exposure. The study used immunosequencing to profile the T cell repertoires of more than 650 subjects and linked those repertoires to cytomegalovirus serostatus. Along with the approximately 650-subject first cohort, a separate validation cohort of 120 different subjects was used. The study combined high-throughput TCR immunosequencing, statistical association of individual TCRs with disease status, and machine learning to predict cytomegalovirus infection status. A later analysis re-analyzed previously published TCR beta repertoires from 660 or so donors and added high-resolution HLA genotyping to study TCR occurrence patterns. Rather than using new phenotypic data, the later analysis identified candidate immune exposures from TCR beta sequences and from how often those sequences occurred across donors. To decide whether each TCR beta V gene segment behaved as functional or pseudogenic, an earlier analysis of some 600 of the donors relied on high-throughput TCR beta sequencing. Alongside the repertoire data, information on donor age, sex, ethnicity and CMV serostatus was compiled. A later genetic analysis took genome-wide SNP genotypes for about 65% of the 666 donors and used that subset as a discovery cohort. Every repertoire in the discovery cohort had been generated on one and the same sequencing platform. Class I and class II HLA loci were covered by the typing at four-digit resolution. Typing coverage differed by locus: A, B, C, DRB1 and DQB1 were typed in roughly 629-630 donors, DQA1 in 522, DPA1 in over 600, and DPB1 in 472. About five DR-DQ haplotypes were treated as single units for association and clustering because of strong linkage in the cohort. Among about 390 genotyped donors of the cohort, an average of approximately 230,000 unique TCR beta nucleotide sequences were sequenced per donor, 15% to 20% of them non-productive. The paper as a whole reports these results and caveats: According to a later analysis, most CMV-associated TCR beta chains appeared to be HLA-restricted, and the HLA associations seemed to be driven largely by CMV exposure. The only immune exposure information available for the cohort was CMV serostatus. The authors suggested that the approach could potentially be generalized to other disease states and immunological phenotypes. In vitro tests confirmed that a few of the cytomegalovirus-associated TCR beta chains recognize cytomegalovirus antigens. In this cohort, only TCR beta chains were sequenced, and detectable features were limited by the absence of alpha or paired-chain data. Roughly 15 rarely observed V segments, including chromosome 9 orphons, were excluded from the earlier analysis of about 610 of the donors because counts were too low. A further reported finding was that TCR beta sequences accurately predicted the HLA-A and HLA-B alleles for most subjects in the first cohort. HLA typing was unavailable for some donors at each locus, so association tests used only the typed subset. The study listed over 150 TCR beta chains as associated with cytomegalovirus. In a later analysis, HLA-associated TCR beta chains were found to be more clonally expanded and to have lower generation probabilities than equally common non-associated chains. Cytomegalovirus status was reported to be diagnosed by the classifier with high specificity and sensitivity in both the original and validation cohorts. In a later analysis, several top co-occurrence clusters were reported to appear linked to parvovirus B19, influenza, CMV and Epstein-Barr virus. Presence/absence analyses assumed roughly uniform sequencing depth across donors, an assumption that may not hold. In a later genetic analysis, fewer N-insertions in productive TCRs were reported among donors in an Asian-associated ancestry cluster than the roughly 700-donor mean. In a later genetic analysis, a missense DCLRE1C variant was associated with V-gene and J-gene trimming of TCR beta chains, and the association was replicated in an independent cohort. A cluster of highly shared sequence variants was judged likely to represent a technical artifact of the sequencing pipeline. In a later analysis, about 16,000 TCR beta sequences were associated with specific HLA alleles at a false discovery rate of 0.05. Linkage disequilibrium might explain the correlated functional status among segregating V segments, but an unknown experimental factor could not be ruled out. Assigning TCR associations to individual alleles was difficult when HLA alleles, especially DR and DQ, strongly co-occurred. According to a later analysis, TCR association rates differed among HLA loci, with DRB1 alleles showing the most associated TCRs and HLA-C alleles showing the fewest. In an earlier analysis of more than 500 of the donors, most TCR beta V segments appeared in productive rearrangements about 87% or about 30% of the time, broadly matching IMGT annotations. Most TCR sequences were observed very rarely across donors, whereas some public TCRs were present in many individuals.

In total, around 600 healthy bone marrow donors made up the cohort. At the time of sampling, every cohort member was nominally healthy, though immune exposures that went unrecorded were likely present. The donor was CMV seropositive and belonged to the group of more than 250 seropositive cohort members. Every donor gave a peripheral blood sample, and the peripheral blood mononuclear cells from that sample were used for TCR beta sequencing. Genomic DNA extraction from the blood cell samples was performed with the Qiagen DNeasy Blood Extraction Kit. The library was prepared using the immunoSEQ multiplex PCR assay. A mixture of 60 forward primers for TCR Vbeta segments and 13 reverse primers for TCR Jbeta segments was used in the multiplex PCR. Amplification of the CDR3 region of rearranged TCR beta genes was performed with a multiplex PCR assay on genomic DNA. Amplified TCR beta libraries were sequenced as 87-base-pair reads on the Illumina HiSeq System. In the paper's pipeline: Across the 600 to 700 repertoires, a later analysis counted around 80 million unique TCR beta chains, roughly 11 million of which were shared by at least two donors. A nearest-neighbor algorithm error-corrected the raw reads and collapsed the reads into unique sequences, merging closely related sequences to remove PCR and sequencing errors. CDR3 sequences were aligned to IMGT reference sequences to assign V, D and J gene segments. For a sequence to be retained, a match of at least six nucleotides to both a V gene segment and a J gene segment was required. A rearrangement was called productive if the CDR3 had no stop codons and remained in frame with V and J, and every other rearrangement was called non-productive. CDR3 was defined by IMGT convention, running from the second conserved V-encoded cysteine to the conserved J-encoded phenylalanine. Sequences without an unambiguous match to a single V gene segment were excluded from the earlier analysis of approximately 560 of the donors. In an earlier analysis of some 590 of the donors, a V segment was called functional when productive rearrangements were above 56.7%, and segregating when the standard deviation between donors exceeded 5%. A statistical classification framework was built for diagnosing cytomegalovirus status from the catalog of TCR beta chain sequences. A later analysis assigned V and J genes by comparing TCR nucleotide sequences with IMGT/GENE-DB human TR gene sequences. Using the TCRdist pipeline, a later analysis assigned CDR3 sequences along with most-parsimonious VDJ recombination scenarios. In a later analysis, each TCR beta chain was defined by its CDR3 amino acid sequence together with its V-gene family, and reads lacking a unique V-gene family were excluded. To address suspected cross-contamination and a sequencing artifact, a later analysis removed around 600 highly shared, low-generation-probability nucleotide sequences. A later analysis calculated a clonal expansion index for each public chain from normalized within-repertoire ranks of inferred template counts. Generation probabilities in a later analysis came from a VDJ recombination model fitted to out-of-frame rearrangements, and those results were checked against IGoR. A later analysis scored TCR-TCR, TCR-HLA and TCR-CMV co-occurrence with hypergeometric tests, applying a repertoire-size bias correction to TCR pairs. In a later analysis, false discovery rates were estimated by permuting HLA or CMV assignments 20 times. A later analysis grouped co-occurring TCRs with DBSCAN, adding TCRdist sequence similarity when clustering within HLA-allele-positive subsets. Co-occurrence clustering excluded repertoires with fewer than 30,000 or more than 120,000 public chains, plus five with anomalous nucleotide sharing. This immuneACCESS table, as held by TCRdb, lists in-frame sequences with V and J called but not all clones. Of the missing ones, under half trace to an unresolved V gene in checked studies; the others have no known cause. V, J and clone size are taken as reported in that table, and D and trimming were inferred from the DNA itself. The table for this sample lists over 50,000 clones; roughly two thirds of them were counted only once. 17% of the sample is in the top ten clones.

Only a few counts were recorded for this clone. Its cognate antigen has yet to be identified. The record has no base qualities; no much larger clone is one base away. Sequences were obtained from PBMCs. The source of this sequence is a man aged 40-50 years in good health and CMV-seropositive.

The DNA sequence is given as TGCAGCGTTGAAGCACAGGGCCGTAGAGCTTTCTTT. It is translated as CSVEAQGRRAFF. The sequence is built from TRBV29-1 and TRBJ1-1; the D region possibly corresponds to TRBD1 (6 bases align). Taken from cysteine to phenylalanine, the CDR3 has 12 residues. Only CDR3 DNA remains: 36 bases, in frame from the first base. V drops 1 base and J drops 10 bases, leaving 13 bases in between. CDR1 SQVTM and CDR2 ANQGSEA are derived from the germline V gene.